The 8 T cell receptor beta chains reported below all come from one sample, sequenced in a study of regulatory T cells in long-lasting Graves disease (dated by TCRdb to about 2021). The library was obtained by multiplex PCR. Sequenced on an Illumina HiSeq 4000. CDR3 regions were amplified by Arm-PCR with iRepertoire HTBI primers to construct TCR beta libraries. TCRdb trimmed the raw reads at Q25, called clones with MiXCR and kept productive beta chains. Rows with a matching CDR3 protein are joined into one entry that keeps the most common DNA and genes. For this sample there are 400,000 to 500,000 distinct CDR3 sequences; around 21% appear just once. The ten top clones hold 7.8% of the sample. This specimen's time point label, interpreted: persistent/refractory GD, antithyroid drugs over 5 years with positive TRAb. For both TCR sequencing and RNA sequencing, RNA was extracted from PBMCs in TRIzol. Material: peripheral blood mononuclear cells (PBMCs), obtained when the disease was refractory, from a patient treated with antithyroid drugs. These receptors were taken from a female donor with Graves disease.

This clonotype was recorded many times. The V and J genes are TRBV28 and TRBJ1-5; D gene uncertain. Germline V CDR1 and CDR2: MDHEN, SYDVKM. This CDR3 has 14 amino acids. Trimming removed 1 base from V and 0 bases from J, with 4 bases in between. The CDR3, as DNA: TGTGCCAGCAGTTTATTGGTTAGCAATCAGCCCCAGCATTTT. Its protein is CASSLLVSNQPQHF.

Ten or more counts support this clonotype. CDR3 in amino acids: CASSLRTDQETQYF. Here the CDR3 DNA reads TGTGCCAGCAGTTTACGGACAGACCAAGAGACCCAGTACTTC. V is TRBV12-3 or TRBV12-4 and J is TRBJ2-5, with a weak D call TRBD1 (6 bases). V gave up 2 bases and J gave up 0 bases, with 7 bases separating them. This CDR3 has 14 amino acids.

The chain employs TRBV19 and TRBJ2-7, with 13 bases fitting TRBD2. In germline, CDR1 is LNHDA, CDR2 SQIVND (reference sequence). V lost 5 bases to trimming and J lost 2 bases; unmatched junction nucleotides: 6. The CDR3 has 16 residues. CDR3 loop: CASSSPGLAGTYEQYF. CDR3 in DNA: TGTGCCAGTAGTTCCCCGGGACTAGCGGGAACCTACGAGCAGTACTTC.

This clonotype was detected many times. The chain joins TRBV7-3 to TRBJ2-7; D is ambiguous. The CDR3 runs 16 residues. Germline V gene sequence: CDR1 SGHTA, CDR2 FQGTGA. The ends were cut back, 1 base at V and 5 bases at J, with 18 bases in the middle. The CDR3 coding sequence is TGTGCCAGCAGCTTAAGCCCGACCCGAACCACGCACGAGCAGTACTTC. Protein: CASSLSPTRTTHEQYF. The whole variable domain, remainder taken from reference TRBV7-3 and TRBJ2-7, is GAGVSQTPSNKVTEKGKYVELRCDPISGHTALYWYRQSLGQGPEFLIYFQGTGAADDSGLPNDRFFAVRPEGSVSTLKIQRTERGDSAVYLCASSLSPTRTTHEQYFGPGTRLTVT.

This clonotype was picked up many times. V and J are TRBV29-1 and TRBJ2-7, with TRBD2 as a possible D gene (6 bases). Between the trimmed V and J ends, which lost 6 bases and 3 bases, there was a span of 21 bases. This CDR3 contains 15 residues. CDR1 is SQVTM, CDR2 ANQGSEA, per germline. This CDR3 reads CSVDLDGAGYYEQYF. In nucleotides, the CDR3 is TGCAGCGTCGACCTCGATGGGGCGGGATACTACGAGCAGTACTTC.

The genes are TRBV29-1 and TRBJ2-7, with TRBD1 matching over 7 bases. The CDR3 spans 14 residues. J was trimmed by 2 bases and V by 7 bases; bases with no gene match: 11. The germline CDR1 and CDR2 sequences are SQVTM and ANQGSEA. CDR3 region: CSARQGFSTYEQYF. The DNA for the CDR3 is TGCAGCGCCCGACAGGGCTTCTCGACCTACGAGCAGTACTTC.

The chain is built from TRBV5-6 and TRBJ2-1; D gene ambiguous. The ends were cut back, 4 bases at V and 2 bases at J, with 16 bases in the middle. The V gene's germline CDR1 is SGHDT and CDR2 YYEEEE. CDR3 length equals 16 residues. In DNA form, the CDR3 reads TGTGCCAGCAGCACCGGACCCTCAACGGCCTACAATGAGCAGTTCTTC. This encodes CASSTGPSTAYNEQFF.

The chain carries TRBV7-6 and TRBJ1-4; no firm D call. CDR3 length: 16 residues. Trimming left V 1 base short and J 1 base short, with 10 bases between. Germline-derived CDR1 and CDR2 are SGHVS and FNYEAQ. The CDR3 DNA is TGTGCCAGCAGCTTAGATTGGGGTGGAACTAATGAAAAACTGTTTTTT. Protein: CASSLDWGGTNEKLFF.